This TCR beta chain is drawn from a study of T cells after yellow fever vaccination. Across the whole study: SMART-Seq v4 Ultra Low Input served to prepare low-cell-number fractions.

This clonotype was observed a single time. Its antigen is currently unknown. CDR3 length: 13 residues. Germline CDR1 is SGHAT and CDR2 is FQNNGV. Trimming pared 4 bases from V and 3 bases from J, leaving 9 bases between. Study conclusions and caveats: Post-booster reappearance was seen for most primary-vaccination clones (roughly 97% CD4, around 88% CD8).

TCRdb ran MiXCR on the 5' RACE reads and lists one entry per CDR3 protein. The sample shows under 350,000 distinct CDR3 sequences, approximately 4% of them seen only once. Material: PBMCs, obtained 5 days after the yellow fever booster vaccination. The J gene is TRBJ2-5, the V gene TRBV11-2, with unresolved D. The clonotype comes from a man aged 18 to 35 who received the YFV17D yellow fever vaccine. CDR3: CASSSWAEETQYF. The CDR3 bases are TGTGCCAGCAGCTCTTGGGCGGAAGAGACCCAGTACTTC.